One T cell receptor (beta chain) is described in this entry. These data come from a study of tumor-infiltrating lymphocytes in primary liver carcinoma. Germline DNA was extracted too, while blood RNA derived from unsorted whole blood. V dropped 4 bases and J dropped 4; count of bases not matched to a gene: 11. Germline assignment: CDR1 SGHDT and CDR2 YYEEEE. The CDR3 runs to 16 residues. The investigators made TCR beta cDNA from 500 ng total RNA, using a constant-region primer. Sequencing libraries for TCR beta derived from three nested multiplex PCR rounds that used slightly modified ARM-PCR. The opening two PCR rounds, around 11 cycles each, paired TRBV1-TRBV30 forward primers with a C-beta reverse primer. TCRdb re-derived calls from the multiplex PCR reads in MiXCR, one entry per CDR3 protein. The sample records about 180,000 distinct CDR3 sequences, 60% being singletons.

The specimen sequenced was peripheral blood. The sequence was obtained from a middle-aged man with primary liver carcinoma and hepatitis B virus infection. J is TRBJ1-5 and V is TRBV5-6; 7 nucleotides align to TRBD1. CDR3 sequence reads: CASSPRLDRLNQPQHF. Here the CDR3 DNA reads TGTGCCAGCAGCCCCAGGCTGGACAGGCTTAATCAGCCCCAGCATTTT.